The source of this TCR beta chain is a study of blood T cell repertoires in COVID-19. As for the study in general: Acute and convalescent COVID-19 specimens originated in the United States, Italy and Spain. Sources were T cells, B-cell-depleted T cells, or PBMCs; the material itself was cDNA or gDNA.

Seattle's cohort entered during active infection and was followed longitudinally. In the authors' workflow: Nucleated cell number was recorded as an estimate derived from reference gene primer amplification. The repertoire was sequenced with immunoSEQ multiplex PCR; TCRdb's copy has only in-frame clones and lacks some. V, J and clone size were drawn from that table, and D and trimming were deduced from the DNA. The sample includes approximately 340,000 clones, around 90% of them seen just once. This CDR3 contains 16 residues. Germline assignment: CDR1 SGDLS and CDR2 YYNGEE. After removal of 0 bases from V and 7 bases from J, the junction contained 9 bases not matched to a gene.

Specimen: peripheral blood. This receptor was taken from a man aged 25 to 40 with COVID-19, enrolled during active disease. J is TRBJ2-5 and V is TRBV9, with 10 positions matching TRBD2. Written as DNA, the CDR3 is TGTGCCAGCAGCGTAGCATCTAGCGGGAGCTTGGGGACCCAGTACTTC. The encoded protein is CASSVASSGSLGTQYF.